Below, one T cell receptor (beta chain) is given with its context. Its antigen is not identified. This entry comes from a study of cytomegalovirus exposure and HLA in healthy donors. Study-level points and caveats: Analysis performed later showed TCR beta chains linked to HLA being more clonally expanded than equally common others.

The study ran its PCR with 60 Vbeta and 13 Jbeta primers. Using immunoSEQ multiplex PCR, the repertoire was profiled, and TCRdb retains in-frame clones only, with some absent. The sample includes some 52,000 clones. CDR1 and CDR2 (germline): SGHNT, YYREEE (reference sequence). The length of the CDR3 is 14 residues. Trimming left V 0 bases short and J 6 bases short, with 13 bases between. The chain employs TRBV5-4 and TRBJ2-7; D perhaps matches TRBD2 (6 bases). The source material was PBMCs. The origin of this receptor is a woman aged 55-70 years in good health and CMV-seropositive. The CDR3 DNA sequence: TGTGCCAGCAGCTTGGCCGGAGGGGACGGCGAGCAGTACTTC. It translates to CASSLAGGDGEQYF.